Shown below are 18 T cell receptor beta chains from a single sample sequenced in a study of cytomegalovirus exposure and HLA in healthy donors. In the PCR, 60 Vbeta and 13 Jbeta primers were used. TCRdb's copy holds only in-frame clones and misses some; the assay was immunoSEQ multiplex PCR. The sample carries 55,000 to 70,000 clones, roughly 83% recorded once. The sequencing input was PBMCs. Receptors were obtained from a human donor in good health.

In this sample, this clone turned up a few times. CDR3 in DNA: TGTGCCAGCAGTGCCAGGGGAGGGGACAATGAGCAGTTCTTC. Translated: CASSARGGDNEQFF. The V and J genes are TRBV2 and TRBJ2-1, with a tentative D call TRBD2 (7 bases). The V end lost 4 bases, the J end lost 5 bases, and 12 bases lay between the germline ends. The CDR3 has 14 amino acids. Germline V gene data show CDR1 as SNHLY and CDR2 as FYNNEI.

This chain links TRBV14 with TRBJ2-7; 10 positions agree with TRBD1. CDR1 and CDR2 (germline): SGHDN, FVKESK. CDR3 length equals 17 residues. V was pared by 6 bases and J by 5 bases, with 16 bases of the junction left unmatched. The chain's CDR3 is CASSQGTYRDRGHEQYF. Here the CDR3 DNA reads TGTGCCAGCAGTCAGGGTACTTACCGGGACAGGGGCCACGAGCAGTACTTC.

The chain is built from TRBV11-3 and TRBJ2-7; 15 nucleotides match TRBD2. After removal of 5 bases from V and 5 bases from J, the junction contained 4 bases not matched to a gene. Germline values: CDR1 SGHNT, CDR2 YENEEA. This CDR3 region has 15 residues. The CDR3 nucleotides read TGTGCCAGCAGCCAAGGACTAGCGGGGGGGAACGAGCAGTACTTC. Its protein is CASSQGLAGGNEQYF.

The chain uses TRBV19 and TRBJ1-1; no firm D call. The CDR3 totals 14 residues. Germline V gives CDR1 LNHDA, CDR2 SQIVND (reference sequence). Trimming removed 5 bases from V and 6 bases from J, with 16 bases in between. CDR3 in DNA: TGTGCCAGTAGTTTTTCGCGGGAGGTTTCTGAAGCTTTCTTT. Translated: CASSFSREVSEAFF.

A remark on this clone: One end of the junction is discordant with germline, which a read error may explain. The chain joins TRBV6-1 to TRBJ2-3; unclear D gene. CDR3 length: 14 amino acids. CDR1 MNHNS and CDR2 SASEGT come from the germline V gene. CDR3 in amino acids: CANSPRLFTDTQYF. CDR3 DNA sequence: TGTGCCAACAGTCCGAGACTGTTCACAGATACGCAGTATTTT.

V usage is TRBV5-6 and J usage is TRBJ2-1; D not resolved. V lost 5 bases and J 4 bases, leaving 7 bases between the germline ends. This CDR3 is 12 amino acids long. Germline lookup yields CDR1 SGHDT and CDR2 YYEEEE. CDR3 amino acids: CASRLGYNEQFF. Written as DNA, the CDR3 is TGTGCCAGCAGGCTAGGTTACAATGAGCAGTTCTTC.

With respect to this clone: At one end, the junction sequence differs from germline, possibly due to a read error. The genes are TRBV7-7 and TRBJ2-2; unclear D gene. Per germline, CDR1 SSHAT and CDR2 FNYEAQ (reference sequence). This CDR3 has 12 amino acids. The CDR3: CASSPGSGELFF. CDR3 nucleotide sequence: TGTGCTAGCAGCCCGGGTTCCGGGGAGCTGTTTTTT.

V usage is TRBV7-3 and J usage is TRBJ2-2, with D unclear. CDR1 is SGHTA, CDR2 FQGTGA, per germline. V shed 2 bases and J shed 2 bases, with 9 bases lying between them. This CDR3 has 15 residues. This chain's CDR3 is CASSLSVVNTGELFF. As DNA, the CDR3 is TGTGCCAGCAGCTTATCCGTAGTTAACACCGGGGAGCTGTTTTTT. The full variable domain, rest sourced from reference TRBV7-3 and TRBJ2-2, is GAGVSQTPSNKVTEKGKYVELRCDPISGHTALYWYRQSLGQGPEFLIYFQGTGAADDSGLPNDRFFAVRPEGSVSTLKIQRTERGDSAVYLCASSLSVVNTGELFFGEGSRLTVL.

This chain joins TRBV19 and TRBJ1-6; D is ambiguous. The germline V gene has CDR1 LNHDA and CDR2 SQIVND (reference sequence). Trimming pared 6 bases from V and 6 bases from J, leaving 9 bases between. This CDR3 is built from 13 residues. CDR3 region: CASRMTRNSPLHF. As DNA, the CDR3 is TGTGCCAGTAGAATGACACGTAATTCACCCCTCCACTTT. Together with reference TRBV19 and TRBJ1-6, the CDR3 gives the full variable domain: DGGITQSPKYLFRKEGQNVTLSCEQNLNHDAMYWYRQDPGQGLRLIYYSQIVNDFQKGDIAEGYSVSREKKESFPLTVTSAQKNPTAFYLCASRMTRNSPLHFGNGTRLTVT.

A remark on this clone: Relative to the germline gene, one junction end is altered; a read error may explain this. The gene calls are TRBV7-2 and TRBJ2-3, with D maybe TRBD2 (6 bases). The CDR3 has 17 residues. The germline CDR1 and CDR2 sequences are SGHTA and FQGNSA. The CDR3 sequence: CASSLATGGASTNTQYF. Written as DNA, the CDR3 is TGTGCCAGCAGCTTAGCGACCGGCGGGGCCTCCACAAATACGCAGTATTTT.

This clone occurred once. The gene calls are TRBV6-5 and TRBJ1-1; TRBD1 is a possible D gene (5 bases). Trimming left V 5 bases short and J 10 bases short, with 20 bases between. The CDR3 contains 14 residues. Germline V gene data show CDR1 as MNHEY and CDR2 as SVGAGI. The CDR3 DNA sequence: TGTGCCAGCAGTCCTACTCGCAGCGGGGCAGGAGCTTTCTTT. Translated: CASSPTRSGAGAFF.

CDR3 nucleotides: TGTGCCAGCAGCCGTGTGACTAGCGGGGCCTCCTTCTCCTACAATGAGCAGTTCTTC. Residues: CASSRVTSGASFSYNEQFF. The chain has TRBV4-2 and TRBJ2-1, with 11 bases matching TRBD2. CDR1 and CDR2 from the germline V gene are LGHNA and YNFKEQ. The CDR3 runs 19 residues. V lost 4 bases to trimming and J lost 0 bases; unmatched junction nucleotides: 11.

This clone has only a few counts. The chain employs TRBV19 and TRBJ2-1; 8 nucleotides align to TRBD1. Germline CDR1 is LNHDA and CDR2 is SQIVND (reference sequence). CDR3 length: 15 amino acids. J was trimmed by 5 bases and V by 8 bases; bases with no gene match: 11. The DNA of the CDR3 is TGTGCCAGTCGAAGGGGGACAGGTGTCGACAATGAGCAGTTCTTC. Amino acid sequence: CASRRGTGVDNEQFF.

This chain joins TRBV7-9 and TRBJ1-3, with D hard to call. This CDR3 spans 14 amino acids. The V end was cut by 5 bases, the J end by 0 bases, with 8 bases between. Germline values: CDR1 SEHNR, CDR2 FQNEAQ (reference sequence). The CDR3 loop is CASSKSNSGNTIYF. The CDR3 region has the DNA TGTGCCAGCAGCAAGAGCAACTCTGGAAACACCATATATTTT.

The chain carries TRBV28 and TRBJ1-1; 9 bases agree with TRBD1. The CDR3 consists of 15 residues. The ends lost 3 bases at V and 6 bases at J; junction bases unmatched: 8. CDR1 is MDHEN and CDR2 is SYDVKM in the germline V gene. For the CDR3, the DNA is TGTGCCAGCAGTTTGGGGGACAGGGATAGCGCTGAAGCTTTCTTT. Its protein is CASSLGDRDSAEAFF.

The chain uses TRBV7-9 and TRBJ1-6; D call uncertain. This CDR3 is 13 amino acids long. Trimming shortened V by 5 bases and J by 4 bases, and 6 bases separated the two germline ends. The germline V gene encodes CDR1 SEHNR and CDR2 FQNEAQ (reference sequence). The CDR3 nucleotides read TGTGCCAGCAGCCCAGGTTATAATTCACCCCTCCACTTT. This sequence encodes CASSPGYNSPLHF.

This clone was observed once. The V call is TRBV28, the J call TRBJ2-7, with D possibly matching TRBD2 (5 bases). Per germline, CDR1 MDHEN and CDR2 SYDVKM. This CDR3 spans 15 amino acids. Trimming cost V 5 bases and J 4 bases, with 18 bases left between them. The CDR3, as DNA: TGTGCCAGCAGTCAAACTAGGTCTGGACGGTACGAGCAGTACTTC. It encodes CASSQTRSGRYEQYF.

The chain has TRBV7-2 and TRBJ2-7; TRBD1 agrees at 7 bases. V shed 3 bases, J shed 7 bases, and the junction held 3 bases outside the gene matches. The germline CDR1 and CDR2 sequences are SGHTA and FQGNSA. This CDR3 contains 12 residues. Here the CDR3 DNA reads TGTGCCAGCAGCTTCAGACAGGGTGAGCAGTACTTC. It is translated as CASSFRQGEQYF.